Each of the 6 T cell receptor beta chains below was sequenced from the same sample in a study of identical twins (dated by TCRdb to 2016 to 2017). The library was obtained by 5' RACE. TCRdb shows the sequencer as Illumina HiSeq 2000. Through fastp at Q25 and MiXCR, TCRdb rebuilt clones from the public reads, retaining in-frame beta chains. Rows with one shared CDR3 protein collapse into an entry with the most common genes and DNA. The sample table records 1.5 million to 2 million distinct CDR3 sequences; under 35% of these occur just once. The ten largest clones capture less than 0.35% of the sample. Sequencing was carried out using cord blood. The origin of the receptors is a newborn girl in good health.

This sequence joins TRBV20-1 and TRBJ1-2; the D gene is possibly TRBD1 (5 bases). Germline CDR1 and CDR2: DFQATT and SNEGSKA (reference sequence). Trimming left V 0 bases short and J 2 bases short, with 13 bases between. The CDR3 totals 15 residues. CDR3 in amino acids: CSARDRGGTNYGYTF. CDR3 nucleotides: TGCAGTGCTAGAGATCGGGGCGGCACAAACTATGGCTACACCTTC.

In this sample, this clonotype turned up a few times. V gene TRBV5-6 combines with J gene TRBJ1-2; D is unresolved. The CDR3 loop spans 13 amino acids. CDR1 and CDR2 (germline): SGHDT, YYEEEE. Between the trimmed V and J ends, which lost 5 bases and 5 bases, there was a span of 13 bases. CDR3: CASSVPAAYGYTF. The CDR3 nucleotides are TGTGCCAGCAGTGTGCCGGCGGCATATGGCTACACCTTC.

Of note for this clonotype: An end of the junction differs from the germline gene, which may be a read error. This chain connects TRBV5-1 to TRBJ1-1; perhaps TRBD1 as D (5 bases). Germline V CDR1 and CDR2: SGHRS, YFSETQ. The CDR3 sequence is 14 residues long. CDR3 DNA sequence: TGCGCCGGCAGCTTGGCGGGGGATGACACTGAAGCTTTCTTT. It yields the protein CAGSLAGDDTEAFF.

J is TRBJ2-3 and V is TRBV19; 9 nucleotides agree with TRBD1. Germline CDR1 and CDR2: LNHDA and SQIVND (reference sequence). The CDR3 runs to 16 residues. V lost 4 bases, J lost 1 base, and 6 bases stayed unmatched. CDR3 in DNA: TGTGCCAGTAGTAGGGGACAGGGCCGGGGCACAGATACGCAGTATTTT. Translated, it gives CASSRGQGRGTDTQYF.

V and J are TRBV2 and TRBJ2-7; tentative D call: TRBD2 (6 bases). Trimming stripped 10 bases from V and 2 bases from J, with 15 bases between. The CDR3 has 13 amino acids. Germline CDR1 is SNHLY and CDR2 is FYNNEI. The CDR3 protein is CATRLAGPYEQYF. In DNA form, the CDR3 reads TGTGCCACCCGACTGGCGGGGCCCTACGAGCAGTACTTC.

The chain uses TRBV12-3 or TRBV12-4 and TRBJ2-3; D is perhaps TRBD1 (6 bases). The CDR3 extends over 15 amino acids. Between the trimmed V and J ends, which lost 5 bases and 2 bases, there was a span of 14 bases. CDR3 sequence reads: CASSPGQLITDTQYF. The DNA of the CDR3 is TGTGCCAGCAGTCCCGGACAGCTTATCACAGATACGCAGTATTTT.